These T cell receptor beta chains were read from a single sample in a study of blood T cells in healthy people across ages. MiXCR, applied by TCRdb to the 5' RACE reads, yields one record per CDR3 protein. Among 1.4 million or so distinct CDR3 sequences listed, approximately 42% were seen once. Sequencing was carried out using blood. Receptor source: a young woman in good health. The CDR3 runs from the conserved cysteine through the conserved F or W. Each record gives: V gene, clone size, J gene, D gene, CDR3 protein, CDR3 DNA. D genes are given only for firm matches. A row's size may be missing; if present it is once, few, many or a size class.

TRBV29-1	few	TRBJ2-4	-	CSVVVNEQYF	TGCAGCGTTGTAGTCAATGAGCAGTACTTC
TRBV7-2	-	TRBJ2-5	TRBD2	CASSFSGRAFGVEQYF	TGTGCCAGCAGCTTTAGCGGGAGGGCATTCGGTGTTGAGCAGTACTTC
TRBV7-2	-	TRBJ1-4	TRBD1	CASSLRGDPRSGKLFF	TGTGCCAGCAGCCTCAGGGGGGACCCGAGGAGTGGAAAACTGTTTTTT
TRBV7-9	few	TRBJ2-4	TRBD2	CASSWAGRVAKNIQYF	TGTGCCAGCAGCTGGGCAGGGAGGGTTGCCAAAAACATTCAGTACTTC
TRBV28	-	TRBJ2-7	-	CASRQPTITYEQYF	TGTGCCAGCAGACAACCGACAATAACCTACGAGCAGTACTTC
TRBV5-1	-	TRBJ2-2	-	CASSLIGDGELFF	TGCGCCAGCAGCTTGATCGGGGACGGGGAGCTGTTTTTT
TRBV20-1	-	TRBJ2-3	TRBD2	CSASGRETDTQYF	TGCAGTGCTAGCGGGAGGGAGACAGATACGCAGTATTTT
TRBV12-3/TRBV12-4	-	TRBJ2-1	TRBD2	CASRAGGLCNEQFF	TGTGCCAGTAGAGCGGGGGGCTTGTGCAATGAGCAGTTCTTC
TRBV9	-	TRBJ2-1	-	CASSVAGTISSYDEQFF	TGTGCCAGCAGCGTAGCTGGAACCATAAGCTCCTACGATGAGCAGTTCTTC
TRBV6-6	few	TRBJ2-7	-	CASSYGHTSSYEQYF	TGTGCCAGCAGTTACGGGCACACAAGCTCCTACGAGCAGTACTTC
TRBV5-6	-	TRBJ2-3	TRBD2	CASSFLSMPGGEADTQYF	TGTGCCAGCAGCTTCCTTTCAATGCCCGGGGGGGAGGCGGATACGCAGTATTTT
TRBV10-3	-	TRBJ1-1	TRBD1	CAISARTGGAEAFF	TGTGCCATCAGTGCGAGGACAGGAGGGGCTGAAGCTTTCTTT
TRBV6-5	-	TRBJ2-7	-	CASTPSGGGEQYF	TGTGCCAGTACCCCCTCCGGTGGTGGCGAGCAGTACTTC
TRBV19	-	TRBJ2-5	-	CASSIVGRGETQYF	TGTGCCAGTAGTATAGTAGGGAGAGGAGAGACCCAGTACTTC
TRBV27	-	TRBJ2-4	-	CASSSAKNMQYF	TGTGCCAGCAGTTCAGCCAAAAACATGCAGTACTTC
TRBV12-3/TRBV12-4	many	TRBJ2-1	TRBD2	CASSILAGRYNEQFF	TGTGCCAGCAGCATTCTAGCGGGACGATACAATGAGCAGTTCTTC
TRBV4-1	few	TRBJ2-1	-	CASSQPGGKNEQFF	TGCGCCAGCAGCCAACCGGGGGGCAAGAATGAGCAGTTCTTC
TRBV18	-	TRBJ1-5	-	CASSPDGAQPQHF	TGTGCCAGCTCACCAGACGGCGCTCAGCCCCAGCATTTT
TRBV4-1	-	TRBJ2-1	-	CASSQVVRSSYNEQFF	TGCGCCAGCAGCCAAGTGGTGAGGTCGTCCTACAATGAGCAGTTCTTC
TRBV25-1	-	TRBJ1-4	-	CASRMGSEKLFF	TGTGCCAGCCGCATGGGTTCTGAAAAACTGTTTTTT
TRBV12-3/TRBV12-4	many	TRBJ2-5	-	CASSLLYLGVSQETQYF	TGTGCCAGCAGTTTATTATATCTGGGAGTTTCCCAAGAGACCCAGTACTTC
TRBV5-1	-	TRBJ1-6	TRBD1	CASSSGTGDHSPLHF	TGCGCCAGCAGCTCGGGGACAGGGGACCATTCACCCCTCCACTTT
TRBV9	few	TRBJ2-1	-	CASSVVYGGAYNEQFF	TGTGCCAGCAGCGTAGTGTATGGGGGAGCCTACAATGAGCAGTTCTTC
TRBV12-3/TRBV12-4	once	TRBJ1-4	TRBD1	CASSLAGGPQGGSEKLFF	TGTGCCAGCAGTTTAGCGGGGGGGCCACAGGGGGGATCCGAAAAACTGTTTTTT
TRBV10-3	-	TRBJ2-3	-	CAISDTAVSTDTQYF	TGTGCCATCAGTGACACGGCGGTTAGCACAGATACGCAGTATTTT
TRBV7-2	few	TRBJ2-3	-	CASSGQHTDTQYF	TGTGCCAGTTCGGGTCAGCACACAGATACGCAGTATTTT
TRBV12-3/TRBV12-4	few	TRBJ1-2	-	CASSLRQDSGYTF	TGTGCCAGCAGTTTACGGCAGGACTCTGGCTACACCTTC
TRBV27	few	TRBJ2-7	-	CASSFDFGSYEQYF	TGTGCCAGCAGTTTCGACTTTGGGTCCTACGAGCAGTACTTC
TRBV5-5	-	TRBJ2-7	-	CVSTTEVGDEQYF	TGTGTCAGCACCACCGAGGTAGGCGACGAGCAGTACTTC
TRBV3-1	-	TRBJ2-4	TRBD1	CASSQVGQGRNIQYF	TGTGCCAGCAGCCAAGTAGGACAGGGGCGCAACATTCAGTACTTC
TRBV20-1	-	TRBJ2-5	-	CSAWLGYQETQYF	TGCAGTGCGTGGCTAGGGTACCAAGAGACCCAGTACTTC
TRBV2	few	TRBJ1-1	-	CASSEREGTEAFF	TGTGCCAGCAGTGAAAGGGAAGGGACTGAAGCTTTCTTT
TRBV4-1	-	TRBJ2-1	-	CASSQERLASYNEQFF	TGCGCCAGCAGCCAAGAACGCCTAGCTTCCTACAATGAGCAGTTCTTC
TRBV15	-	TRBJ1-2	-	CATRPGIGGSDYTF	TGTGCCACCCGACCGGGGATTGGTGGGTCCGACTACACCTTC
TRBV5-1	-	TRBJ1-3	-	CASSLEAVTKSETIYF	TGCGCCAGCAGCTTGGAGGCTGTGACGAAGAGTGAGACCATATATTTT
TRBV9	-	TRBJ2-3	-	CASSVDMFTDTQYF	TGTGCCAGCAGCGTAGATATGTTCACAGATACGCAGTATTTT
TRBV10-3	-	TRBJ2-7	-	CAISESGSEGEQYF	TGTGCCATCAGTGAGTCAGGCAGTGAAGGCGAGCAGTACTTC
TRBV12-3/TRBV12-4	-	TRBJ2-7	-	CASSLQGNKQYF	TGTGCCAGCAGTCTACAGGGTAACAAGCAGTACTTC
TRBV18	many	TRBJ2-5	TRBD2	CASSPPSSGVGETQYF	TGTGCCAGCTCACCACCGAGTAGCGGGGTTGGAGAGACCCAGTACTTC
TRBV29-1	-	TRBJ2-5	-	CSAIRGYLQETQYF	TGCAGCGCCATACGAGGGTACCTCCAAGAGACCCAGTACTTC
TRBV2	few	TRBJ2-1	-	CASTGWSGYNEQFF	TGTGCCAGCACCGGATGGAGCGGATACAATGAGCAGTTCTTC
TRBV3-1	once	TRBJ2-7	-	CASTQSSGNYEQYF	TGTGCCAGCACCCAATCGTCCGGGAACTACGAGCAGTACTTC
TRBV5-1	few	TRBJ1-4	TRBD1	CASRTGKDEKLFF	TGCGCTAGCAGGACAGGGAAAGACGAAAAACTGTTTTTT
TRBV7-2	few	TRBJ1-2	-	CASSLEPGKGGYTF	TGTGCCAGCAGCTTAGAGCCGGGGAAGGGTGGCTACACCTTC
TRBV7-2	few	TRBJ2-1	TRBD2	CASSLSAGAGNEQFF	TGTGCCAGCAGCTTATCAGCGGGAGCGGGCAATGAGCAGTTCTTC
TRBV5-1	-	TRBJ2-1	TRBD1	CASSPGQPNNEQFF	TGCGCCAGCAGCCCGGGACAGCCCAACAATGAGCAGTTCTTC